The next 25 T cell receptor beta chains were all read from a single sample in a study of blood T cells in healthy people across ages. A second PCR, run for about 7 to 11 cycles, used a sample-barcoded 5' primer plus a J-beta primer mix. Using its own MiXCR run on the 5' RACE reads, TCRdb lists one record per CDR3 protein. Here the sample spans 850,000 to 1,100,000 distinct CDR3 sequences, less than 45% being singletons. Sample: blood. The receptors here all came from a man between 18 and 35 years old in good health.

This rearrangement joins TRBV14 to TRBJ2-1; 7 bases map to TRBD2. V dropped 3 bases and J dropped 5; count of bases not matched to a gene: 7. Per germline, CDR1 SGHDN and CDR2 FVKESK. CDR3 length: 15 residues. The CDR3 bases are TGTGCCAGCAGCCATCTAGGGACTATTAACAATGAGCAGTTCTTC. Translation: CASSHLGTINNEQFF.

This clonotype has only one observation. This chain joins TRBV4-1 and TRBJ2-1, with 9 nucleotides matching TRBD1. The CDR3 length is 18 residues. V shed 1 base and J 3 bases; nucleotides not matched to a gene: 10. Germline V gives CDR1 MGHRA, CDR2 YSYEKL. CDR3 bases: TGCGCCAGCAGCCAAGCGCGAATTTCGGACAGGGGCTACAATGAGCAGTTCTTC. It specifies CASSQARISDRGYNEQFF.

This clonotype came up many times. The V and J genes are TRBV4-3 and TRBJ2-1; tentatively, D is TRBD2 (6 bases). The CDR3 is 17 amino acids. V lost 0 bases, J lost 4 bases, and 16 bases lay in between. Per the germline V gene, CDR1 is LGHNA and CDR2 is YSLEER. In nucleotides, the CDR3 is TGCGCCAGCAGCCAAGATGTGGCGGGAAGAGAGTACAATGAGCAGTTCTTC. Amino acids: CASSQDVAGREYNEQFF.

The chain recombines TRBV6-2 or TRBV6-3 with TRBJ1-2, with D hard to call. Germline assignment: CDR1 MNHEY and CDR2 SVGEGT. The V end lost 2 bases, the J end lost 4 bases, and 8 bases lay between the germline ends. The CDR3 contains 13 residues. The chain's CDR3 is CASSYGFRYGYTF. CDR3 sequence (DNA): TGTGCCAGCAGTTACGGCTTCCGCTATGGCTACACCTTC.

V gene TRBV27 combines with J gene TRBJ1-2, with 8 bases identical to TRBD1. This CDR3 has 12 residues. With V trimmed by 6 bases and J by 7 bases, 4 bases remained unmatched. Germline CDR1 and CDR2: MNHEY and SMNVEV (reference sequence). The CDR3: CASRDRERGYTF. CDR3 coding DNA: TGTGCCAGCAGGGACAGGGAACGTGGCTACACCTTC.

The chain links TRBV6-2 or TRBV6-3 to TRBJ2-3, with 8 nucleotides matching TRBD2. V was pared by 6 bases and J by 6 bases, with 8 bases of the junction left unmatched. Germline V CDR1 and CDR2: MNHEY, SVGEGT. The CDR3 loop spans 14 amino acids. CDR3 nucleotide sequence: TGTGCCAGCAGCGCCGGGACTAGAGCGGATACGCAGTATTTT. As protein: CASSAGTRADTQYF.

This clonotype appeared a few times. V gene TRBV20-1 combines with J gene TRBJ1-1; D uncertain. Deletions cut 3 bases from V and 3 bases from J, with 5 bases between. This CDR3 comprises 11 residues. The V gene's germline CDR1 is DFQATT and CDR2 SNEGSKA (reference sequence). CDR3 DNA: TGCAGTGCTAGTACTGACACTGAAGCTTTCTTT. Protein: CSASTDTEAFF.

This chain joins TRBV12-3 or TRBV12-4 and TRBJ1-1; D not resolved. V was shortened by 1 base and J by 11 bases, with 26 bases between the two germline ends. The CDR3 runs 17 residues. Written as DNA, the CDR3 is TGTGCCAGCAGTTTAGTGGACGGCCTCGGCAGTTGGTGGTCTGCTTTCTTT. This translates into CASSLVDGLGSWWSAFF.

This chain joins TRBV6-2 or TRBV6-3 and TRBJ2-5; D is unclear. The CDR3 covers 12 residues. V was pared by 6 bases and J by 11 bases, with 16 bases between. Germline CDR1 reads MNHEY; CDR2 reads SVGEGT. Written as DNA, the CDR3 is TGTGCCAGCAGCCCAGCCGCCATCCAGCAGTACTTC. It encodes CASSPAAIQQYF.

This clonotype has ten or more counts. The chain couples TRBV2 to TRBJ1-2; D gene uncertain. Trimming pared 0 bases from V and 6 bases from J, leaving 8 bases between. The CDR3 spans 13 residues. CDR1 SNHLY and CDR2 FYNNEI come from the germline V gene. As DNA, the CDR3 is TGTGCCAGCAGTGAAGCGCCAAGAGATGGCTACACCTTC. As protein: CASSEAPRDGYTF.

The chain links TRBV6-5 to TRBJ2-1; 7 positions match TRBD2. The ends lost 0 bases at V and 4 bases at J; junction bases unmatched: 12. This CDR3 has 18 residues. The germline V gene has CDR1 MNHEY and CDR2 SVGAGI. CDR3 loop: CASSYSQGPRAGYNEQFF. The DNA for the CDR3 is TGTGCCAGCAGTTACTCCCAAGGCCCACGAGCGGGGTACAATGAGCAGTTCTTC.

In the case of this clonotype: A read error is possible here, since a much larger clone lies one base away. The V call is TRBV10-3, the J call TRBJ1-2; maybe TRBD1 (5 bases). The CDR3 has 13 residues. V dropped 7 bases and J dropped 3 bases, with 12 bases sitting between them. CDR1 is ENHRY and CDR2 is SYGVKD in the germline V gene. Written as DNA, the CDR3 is TGTGCCATCACCCGGGGCAGCGACTATGGCTACACCTTC. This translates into CAITRGSDYGYTF.

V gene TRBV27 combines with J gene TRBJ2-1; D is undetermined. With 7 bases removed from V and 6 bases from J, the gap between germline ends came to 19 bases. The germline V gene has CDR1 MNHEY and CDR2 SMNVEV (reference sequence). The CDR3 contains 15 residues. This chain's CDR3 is CASTFKLAGSNEQFF. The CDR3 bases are TGTGCCAGCACTTTTAAGTTGGCTGGCTCCAATGAGCAGTTCTTC.

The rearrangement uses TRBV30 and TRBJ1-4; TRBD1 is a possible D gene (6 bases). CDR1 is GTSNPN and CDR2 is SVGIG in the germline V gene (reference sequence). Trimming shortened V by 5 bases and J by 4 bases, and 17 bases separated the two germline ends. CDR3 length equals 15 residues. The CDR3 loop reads CAWGTRRGLNEKLFF. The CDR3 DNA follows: TGTGCCTGGGGTACCCGGCGGGGGCTTAATGAAAAACTGTTTTTT.

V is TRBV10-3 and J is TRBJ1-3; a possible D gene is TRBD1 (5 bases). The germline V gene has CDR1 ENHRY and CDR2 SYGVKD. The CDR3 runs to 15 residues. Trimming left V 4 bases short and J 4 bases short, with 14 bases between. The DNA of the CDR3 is TGTGCCATCAGTGGCCCTGGGACGGAGGGAAACACCATATATTTT. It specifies CAISGPGTEGNTIYF.

CDR3 region: CASSLGPGPPYIQYF. The CDR3 nucleotides are TGTGCCAGCAGCTTAGGTCCGGGACCTCCTTACATTCAGTACTTC. V and J are TRBV7-2 and TRBJ2-7; either TRBD1 or TRBD2 may fit D (5 bases each). The J call may be mistaken, given a closer DNA end match to TRBJ2-4. Germline V lookup: CDR1 SGHTA, CDR2 FQGNSA. This CDR3 is 15 amino acids long.

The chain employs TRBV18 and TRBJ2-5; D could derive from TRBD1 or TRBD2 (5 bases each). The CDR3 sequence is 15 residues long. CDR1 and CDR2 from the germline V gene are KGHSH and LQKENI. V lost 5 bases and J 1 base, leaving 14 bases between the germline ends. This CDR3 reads CASSGRGRSQETQYF. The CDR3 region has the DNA TGTGCCAGCTCAGGTCGGGGACGGAGCCAAGAGACCCAGTACTTC. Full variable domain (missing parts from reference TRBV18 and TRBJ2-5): NAGVMQNPRHLVRRRGQEARLRCSPMKGHSHVYWYRQLPEEGLKFMVYLQKENIIDESGMPKERFSAEFPKEGPSILRIQQVVRGDSAAYFCASSGRGRSQETQYFGPGTRLLVL.

The chain's CDR3 is CASSVEGINGNTIYF. For the CDR3, the DNA is TGTGCCAGCAGCGTAGAGGGAATAAACGGAAACACCATATATTTT. The chain couples TRBV9 to TRBJ1-3; D unclear. V lost 0 bases to trimming and J lost 4 bases, with 11 bases between them. Germline-derived CDR1 and CDR2 are SGDLS and YYNGEE. This CDR3 contains 15 residues.

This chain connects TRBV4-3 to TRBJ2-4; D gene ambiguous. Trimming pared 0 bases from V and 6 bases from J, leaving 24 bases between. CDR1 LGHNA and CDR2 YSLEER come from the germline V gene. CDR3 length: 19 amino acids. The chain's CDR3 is CASSQESSDRHRGRNIQYF. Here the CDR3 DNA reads TGCGCCAGCAGCCAAGAAAGTTCGGATCGGCACCGAGGCAGAAACATTCAGTACTTC.

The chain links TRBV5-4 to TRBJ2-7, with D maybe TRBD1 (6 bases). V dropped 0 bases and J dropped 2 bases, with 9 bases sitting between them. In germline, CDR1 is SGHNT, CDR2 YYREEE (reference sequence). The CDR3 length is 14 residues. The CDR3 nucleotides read TGTGCCAGCAGCTTGGACAGGGCAGCCTACGAGCAGTACTTC. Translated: CASSLDRAAYEQYF.

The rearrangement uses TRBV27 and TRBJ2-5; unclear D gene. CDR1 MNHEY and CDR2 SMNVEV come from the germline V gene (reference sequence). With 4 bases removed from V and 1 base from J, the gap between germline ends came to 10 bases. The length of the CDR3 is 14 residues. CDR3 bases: TGTGCCAGCAGTTCGGCAGGCCTCCAAGAGACCCAGTACTTC. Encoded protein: CASSSAGLQETQYF.

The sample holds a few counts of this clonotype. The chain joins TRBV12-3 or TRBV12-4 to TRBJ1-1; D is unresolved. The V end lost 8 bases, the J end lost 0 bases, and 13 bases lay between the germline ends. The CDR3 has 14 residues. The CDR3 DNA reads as TGTGCCAGCCAAGACGGAATACTGAACACTGAAGCTTTCTTT. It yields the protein CASQDGILNTEAFF.

DNA of the CDR3: TGCAGCGTTGAGCCCGAGACAGGGCCCCATTATGGCTACACCTTC. Translated, it gives CSVEPETGPHYGYTF. This chain joins TRBV29-1 and TRBJ1-2; TRBD1 matches at 7 bases. This CDR3 comprises 15 residues. CDR1 and CDR2 from the germline V gene are SQVTM and ANQGSEA. V trimming: 3 bases; J trimming: 5 bases; junction bases outside the gene matches: 12.

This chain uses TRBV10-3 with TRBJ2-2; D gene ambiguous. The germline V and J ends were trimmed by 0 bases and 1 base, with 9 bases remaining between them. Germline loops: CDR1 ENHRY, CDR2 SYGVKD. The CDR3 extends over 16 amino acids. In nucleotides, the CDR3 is TGTGCCATCAGTGAGTCGCGGCAGATGAACACCGGGGAGCTGTTTTTT. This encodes CAISESRQMNTGELFF.

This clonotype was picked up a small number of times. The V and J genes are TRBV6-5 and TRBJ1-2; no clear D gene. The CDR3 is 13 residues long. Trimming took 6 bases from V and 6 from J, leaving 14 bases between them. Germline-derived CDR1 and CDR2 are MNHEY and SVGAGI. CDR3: CASRFEGLDGYTF. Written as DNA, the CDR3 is TGTGCCAGCAGGTTTGAGGGATTAGATGGCTACACCTTC.